The sample holds one count of the clone carrying this TCR beta chain. Its target is not known. Here immunoSEQ multiplex PCR was the method, and the copy in TCRdb shows in-frame clones only, minus some. The sample lists about 70,000 clones; approximately 94% were seen once. These data originate in a study of graft-versus-host responses after intestinal transplantation. Overall study context: Every recipient had anti-thymocyte globulin induction and about three years of tacrolimus plus steroids. General study results and limits: After transplant, early declines in HvG clones were associated with peak levels of circulating GvH clones. Patients with graft-donor T cell macrochimerism had high graft-versus-host to host-versus-graft clonal ratios in allografts. GvH clones surfaced in recipient marrow, some emerging earlier in ileum or blood.

Here the sequenced sample was unstimulated CD8+ T cells sorted from spleen or lymph node cells, taken before intestinal transplant. The TCR originated in a human donor who received an intestinal transplant.

The CDR3 DNA reads as TGTGCCAGCAGCTTAGAACTAGCGGGCTCAGGTACGCAGTATTTT. This translates into CASSLELAGSGTQYF. This chain connects TRBV13 to TRBJ2-3; 9 bases are shared with TRBD2. The CDR3 extends over 15 amino acids. Germline V gives CDR1 PRHDT, CDR2 FYEKMQ (reference sequence). J was trimmed by 8 bases and V by 1 base; bases with no gene match: 7.